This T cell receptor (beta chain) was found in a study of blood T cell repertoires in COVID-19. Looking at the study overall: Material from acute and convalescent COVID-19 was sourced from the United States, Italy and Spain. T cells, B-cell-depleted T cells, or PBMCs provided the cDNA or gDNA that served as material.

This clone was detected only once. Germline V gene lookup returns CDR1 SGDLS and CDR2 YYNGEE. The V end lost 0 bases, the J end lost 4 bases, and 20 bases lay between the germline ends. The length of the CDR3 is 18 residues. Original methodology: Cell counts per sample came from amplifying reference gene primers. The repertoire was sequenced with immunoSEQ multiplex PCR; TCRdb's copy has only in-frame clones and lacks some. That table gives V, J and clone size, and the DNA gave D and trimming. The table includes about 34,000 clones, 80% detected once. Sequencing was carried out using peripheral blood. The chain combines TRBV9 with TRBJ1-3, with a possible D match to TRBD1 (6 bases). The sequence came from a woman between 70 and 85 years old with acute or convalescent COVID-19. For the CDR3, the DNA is TGTGCCAGCAGCGTAGACTCCTCGCGGGGGGCGGGCGGAAACACCATATATTTT. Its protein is CASSVDSSRGAGGNTIYF.